The 21 T cell receptor beta chains reported below all come from one sample, sequenced in a study of human T cells and chemical hapten exposure. TCRdb called the RACE reads again in MiXCR, with one record for every CDR3 protein. Among more than 85,000 distinct CDR3 sequences listed, over 6.5% were seen once. Stated time point: pre-sensitization, week 0. As for treatment: therapeutic diphenylcyclopropenone sensitization with weekly scalp DPC. The sample in question was whole blood, obtained in connection with sensitization to the hapten diphenylcyclopropenone (DPC). These receptors were obtained from a man aged 40-49 years with alopecia areata. Some clones in this sample may be carry-over from other donors' samples.

This clonotype was observed many times. The chain couples TRBV7-9 to TRBJ2-7; D is uncertain. Trimming removed 5 bases from V and 2 bases from J, with 7 bases in between. The CDR3 is 12 amino acids. The germline V gene has CDR1 SEHNR and CDR2 FQNEAQ (reference sequence). CDR3 amino acids: CASSPEPYEQYF. The CDR3 DNA follows: TGTGCCAGCAGCCCCGAACCCTACGAGCAGTACTTC.

The chain is built from TRBV6-2 or TRBV6-3 and TRBJ2-2; D gene uncertain. CDR1 is MNHEY, CDR2 SVGEGT, per germline. The CDR3 is 14 residues long. Trimming removed 6 bases from V and 6 bases from J, with 14 bases in between. The CDR3: CASSETLSPGELFF. The CDR3, as DNA: TGTGCCAGCAGCGAGACACTTTCCCCCGGGGAGCTGTTTTTT.

This clonotype showed up many times. The chain links TRBV20-1 to TRBJ1-2; TRBD1 might be the D (5 bases). CDR3 length: 12 residues. V was clipped by 3 bases and J by 13 bases, with 18 bases between them. Germline CDR1 is DFQATT and CDR2 is SNEGSKA (reference sequence). CDR3 region: CSARSPPGLLTF. Here the CDR3 DNA reads TGCAGTGCTAGGAGCCCCCCGGGACTCCTCACCTTC.

This clonotype was seen many times. The chain joins TRBV7-6 to TRBJ2-1; no reliable D call. In germline, CDR1 is SGHVS, CDR2 FNYEAQ. V lost 3 bases to trimming and J lost 8 bases, with 5 bases between them. The CDR3 sequence is 11 residues long. CDR3 sequence reads: CASSFGDEQFF. The CDR3 coding sequence is TGTGCCAGCAGCTTTGGTGATGAGCAGTTCTTC.

As regards this clonotype: Possible read error: a much larger clone is one base away. CDR3 loop: CSSSVTSGAPYEQYF. The CDR3 coding sequence is TGTTCCAGCAGTGTGACTAGCGGGGCCCCCTACGAGCAGTACTTC. The V call is TRBV6-5, the J call TRBJ2-7; 11 bases fit TRBD2. The CDR3 is 15 amino acids. Germline CDR1 is MNHEY and CDR2 is SVGAGI.

J is TRBJ2-3 and V is TRBV7-2, with TRBD1 identical over 7 bases. The V gene's germline CDR1 is SGHTA and CDR2 FQGNSA. The ends lost 6 bases at V and 5 bases at J; junction bases unmatched: 11. CDR3 length: 15 amino acids. The CDR3 DNA sequence: TGTGCCAGCAGAAAACAGGGGATTGGTGGAGATACGCAGTATTTT. It yields the protein CASRKQGIGGDTQYF.

Turning to this clonotype: Given a much more abundant clone one base away, this may be a read error. This chain joins TRBV20-1 and TRBJ2-1; D is unclear. The CDR3 consists of 12 residues. The V gene lost 0 bases and the J gene lost 9 bases, with 9 bases spanning the gap. In germline, CDR1 is DFQATT, CDR2 SNEGSKA (reference sequence). Written as DNA, the CDR3 is TGCAGTGCTAGAGATCCTCTGGGTGAGCAGTTCTTC. Amino acid sequence: CSARDPLGEQFF.

This clonotype was picked up many times. The chain combines TRBV6-5 with TRBJ1-2; 8 bases match TRBD1. The germline CDR1 and CDR2 sequences are MNHEY and SVGAGI. With 6 bases clipped from V and 7 bases from J, the junction kept 7 bases outside the gene matches. The length of the CDR3 is 13 residues. In DNA form, the CDR3 reads TGTGCCAGCAGGGATGACAGGGGAGGTGGCTACACCTTC. Its protein is CASRDDRGGGYTF.

This clonotype was recorded many times. This chain connects TRBV7-9 to TRBJ2-5, with 11 nucleotides matching TRBD1. Germline-derived CDR1 and CDR2 are SEHNR and FQNEAQ (reference sequence). With 5 bases clipped from V and 0 bases from J, the junction kept 2 bases outside the gene matches. There are 15 residues in the CDR3. CDR3: CASSRDRGYQETQYF. The CDR3 DNA reads as TGTGCCAGCAGCCGGGACAGGGGGTACCAAGAGACCCAGTACTTC.

The chain links TRBV6-5 to TRBJ1-4, with TRBD1 identical over 8 bases. V was pared by 4 bases and J by 3 bases, with 4 bases of the junction left unmatched. CDR1 and CDR2 (germline): MNHEY, SVGAGI. The CDR3 has 15 residues. CDR3 DNA sequence: TGTGCCAGCAGTTCAGGACAGGGACCTAATGAAAAACTGTTTTTT. This codes for CASSSGQGPNEKLFF.

This clonotype was observed many times. This rearrangement joins TRBV5-1 to TRBJ2-3; D is possibly TRBD2 (5 bases). Germline CDR1 is SGHRS and CDR2 is YFSETQ. The CDR3 runs 14 residues. V was trimmed by 1 base and J by 7 bases, leaving 13 bases between them. The CDR3 bases are TGCGCCAGCAGCTTGAATGAGGGATCTAATACGCAGTATTTT. It yields the protein CASSLNEGSNTQYF.

This clonotype was recorded many times. The chain carries TRBV7-2 and TRBJ1-1; D remains ambiguous. The CDR3 extends over 12 amino acids. CDR1 SGHTA and CDR2 FQGNSA come from the germline V gene. V lost 4 bases, J lost 8 bases, and 11 bases lay in between. Here the CDR3 DNA reads TGTGCCAGCAGCTCCGGGAGAATAGAAGCTTTCTTT. Protein product: CASSSGRIEAFF.

This clonotype was detected a few times. The chain links TRBV6-6 to TRBJ2-5; 9 bases line up with TRBD1. Germline V lookup: CDR1 MNHNY, CDR2 SVGAGI (reference sequence). The CDR3 runs to 12 residues. Trimming cost V 6 bases and J 5 bases; bases outside gene matches: 1. CDR3 DNA: TGTGCCAGCAGAACAGGGGGCGAGACCCAGTACTTC. It yields the protein CASRTGGETQYF.

The V and J genes are TRBV10-3 and TRBJ2-1, with D possibly matching TRBD1 (6 bases). The V gene's germline CDR1 is ENHRY and CDR2 SYGVKD. This CDR3 has 13 residues. Trimming left V 0 bases short and J 15 bases short, with 15 bases between. The CDR3 loop reads CAISESTGLRGFF. The DNA for the CDR3 is TGTGCCATCAGTGAGTCGACAGGACTTCGAGGGTTCTTC.

This clonotype occurred many times. V and J are TRBV19 and TRBJ1-4, with D perhaps TRBD1 (6 bases). This CDR3 has 16 residues. CDR1 is LNHDA and CDR2 is SQIVND in the germline V gene (reference sequence). Trimming stripped 6 bases from V and 3 bases from J, with 17 bases between. CDR3 DNA: TGTGCCAGTAGCTCCGGGACAAGAAGAGCTAATGAAAAACTGTTTTTT. Its protein is CASSSGTRRANEKLFF.

This clonotype was recorded many times. The gene calls are TRBV10-3 and TRBJ1-2, with a weak D call TRBD1 (5 bases). The ends were cut back, 2 bases at V and 2 bases at J, with 9 bases in the middle. This CDR3 has 14 residues. Germline values: CDR1 ENHRY, CDR2 SYGVKD. The DNA for the CDR3 is TGTGCCATCAGTGAGGGGTCAGGGAACTATGGCTACACCTTC. It translates to CAISEGSGNYGYTF.

This clonotype was counted only a few times. J is TRBJ1-5 and V is TRBV6-1; D is undetermined. V was shortened by 0 bases and J by 0 bases, with 6 bases between the two germline ends. CDR3 length equals 15 residues. The germline V gene has CDR1 MNHNS and CDR2 SASEGT. CDR3 coding DNA: TGTGCCAGCAGTGAAGCACCCCTTAGCAATCAGCCCCAGCATTTT. The encoded protein is CASSEAPLSNQPQHF.

CDR3 amino acids: CASSSHSLAGSAGANVLTF. The CDR3 bases are TGTGCCAGTAGTTCGCACTCACTAGCGGGAAGTGCTGGGGCCAACGTCCTGACTTTC. This chain joins TRBV19 and TRBJ2-6; 10 bases match TRBD2. Trimming at V came to 5 bases and at J to 2 bases, leaving 12 bases not matched to a gene. Per the germline V gene, CDR1 is LNHDA and CDR2 is SQIVND (reference sequence). CDR3 length: 19 residues. Full variable domain (missing parts from reference TRBV19 and TRBJ2-6): DGGITQSPKYLFRKEGQNVTLSCEQNLNHDAMYWYRQDPGQGLRLIYYSQIVNDFQKGDIAEGYSVSREKKESFPLTVTSAQKNPTAFYLCASSSHSLAGSAGANVLTFGAGSRLTVL.

The sample holds many counts of this clonotype. The chain recombines TRBV20-1 with TRBJ1-2; TRBD1 might be the D (6 bases). Germline V CDR1 and CDR2: DFQATT, SNEGSKA (reference sequence). Trimming removed 1 base from V and 4 bases from J, with 10 bases in between. The CDR3 is 13 residues long. DNA for the CDR3: TGCAGTGCTAGAGCACAGGGTACCTATGGCTACACCTTC. It encodes CSARAQGTYGYTF.

The J gene is TRBJ1-4, the V gene TRBV6-2 or TRBV6-3; 7 bases are a match to TRBD1. Trimming cost V 8 bases and J 7 bases; bases outside gene matches: 7. The CDR3 runs to 13 residues. Germline CDR1 reads MNHEY; CDR2 reads SVGEGT. CDR3 sequence: CASQLDRSEKLFF. The CDR3 nucleotides read TGTGCCAGCCAACTGGACAGGAGTGAAAAACTGTTTTTT.

This clonotype was counted only a few times. The chain is built from TRBV15 and TRBJ1-5; TRBD1 is a possible D gene (5 bases). The CDR3 totals 14 residues. V shed 5 bases and J shed 0 bases, with 8 bases lying between them. Looked up from germline, CDR1 is LNHNV and CDR2 is YYDKDF (reference sequence). The CDR3 sequence: CATSPTGSNQPQHF. The CDR3 DNA sequence: TGTGCCACCAGCCCTACAGGTAGCAATCAGCCCCAGCATTTT. Variable domain in full (rest from reference TRBV15 and TRBJ1-5): DAMVIQNPRYQVTQFGKPVTLSCSQTLNHNVMYWYQQKSSQAPKLLFHYYDKDFNNEADTPDNFQSRRPNTSFCFLDIRSPGLGDTAMYLCATSPTGSNQPQHFGDGTRLSIL.